Listed here are 29 T cell receptor beta chains from one sample, sequenced in a study of OX40 agonist ivuxolimab in advanced cancers. Using immunoSEQ multiplex PCR, the repertoire was profiled, and TCRdb retains in-frame clones only, with some absent. The sample holds 95,000 to 120,000 clones; 80% to 95% are singletons and the top ten take over 0.6%. Sequencing was performed on CD4+ or CD8+ T cells sorted from blood, taken in a trial of the OX40 agonist ivuxolimab. These receptors all stem from an adult with an advanced solid tumor such as melanoma, head and neck, liver or kidney cancer.

The chain is built from TRBV27 and TRBJ2-5; TRBD1 agrees at 9 bases. Germline CDR1 MNHEY, CDR2 SMNVEV (reference sequence). V dropped 6 bases and J dropped 4; count of bases not matched to a gene: 6. The CDR3 runs 14 residues. CDR3: CASRPQGARETQYF. The CDR3 region has the DNA TGTGCCAGCAGGCCACAGGGGGCGAGAGAGACCCAGTACTTC.

The chain joins TRBV5-8 to TRBJ2-6; D gene uncertain. From germline, CDR1 is SGHTS and CDR2 YDEGEE. There are 15 residues in the CDR3. V was cut by 2 bases and J by 4 bases, with 10 bases left in between. This CDR3 is CASSLRPNGANVLTF. The CDR3 DNA reads TGTGCCAGCAGCTTAAGGCCGAACGGGGCCAACGTCCTGACTTTC.

This chain connects TRBV18 to TRBJ1-1; 9 bases are shared with TRBD1. The CDR3 loop spans 14 amino acids. CDR1 is KGHSH, CDR2 LQKENI, per germline. V lost 6 bases, J lost 2 bases, and 4 bases stayed unmatched. CDR3: CASSGQGINTEAFF. DNA of the CDR3: TGTGCCAGCTCCGGACAGGGGATAAACACTGAAGCTTTCTTT.

As to this clone: This sample includes further DNA sequences coding for the same CDR3. This sequence joins TRBV6-1 and TRBJ2-7; 7 nucleotides line up with TRBD1. Per the germline V gene, CDR1 is MNHNS and CDR2 is SASEGT. The ends lost 6 bases at V and 2 bases at J; junction bases unmatched: 4. This CDR3 region has 13 residues. The CDR3 nucleotides are TGTGCCAGCAGGTCGGGACAGACCTACGAGCAGTACTTC. Translated: CASRSGQTYEQYF.

This clone was picked up one time. The rearrangement uses TRBV12-5 and TRBJ2-7, with unresolved D. Deletions cut 5 bases from V and 3 bases from J, with 5 bases between. CDR1 and CDR2 (germline): LGHNT, FRNRAP. CDR3 length equals 11 residues. In DNA, the CDR3 is TGTGCTAGTGGTACGAACTACGAGCAGTACTTC. As protein: CASGTNYEQYF.

This clone has more than one count but fewer than ten. The V and J genes are TRBV19 and TRBJ2-1; TRBD1 or TRBD2 may be the D gene (5 bases each). V was trimmed by 5 bases and J by 8 bases, leaving 13 bases between them. Germline V gives CDR1 LNHDA, CDR2 SQIVND (reference sequence). The CDR3 is 13 amino acids. In nucleotides, the CDR3 is TGTGCCAGTAGTTCGGGACCCGTAGATGAGCAGTTCTTC. Translation gives CASSSGPVDEQFF.

This chain connects TRBV5-6 to TRBJ1-2; D is ambiguous. This CDR3 region has 13 residues. The V end lost 4 bases, the J end lost 2 bases, and 9 bases lay between the germline ends. Looked up from germline, CDR1 is SGHDT and CDR2 is YYEEEE. Here the CDR3 reads CASSAQRNYGYTF. As DNA, the CDR3 is TGTGCCAGCAGCGCACAGCGAAACTATGGCTACACCTTC.

The rearrangement uses TRBV7-3 and TRBJ2-2, with 8 bases aligning to TRBD2. V dropped 2 bases and J dropped 1; count of bases not matched to a gene: 6. This CDR3 has 17 residues. Germline loops: CDR1 SGHTA, CDR2 FQGTGA. Written as DNA, the CDR3 is TGTGCCAGCAGCTTATCAGCAGCGGGAGTGAACACCGGGGAGCTGTTTTTT. It translates to CASSLSAAGVNTGELFF.

The chain employs TRBV18 and TRBJ1-4; TRBD1 agrees at 8 bases. V lost 3 bases to trimming and J lost 6 bases; unmatched junction nucleotides: 6. Germline CDR1 reads KGHSH; CDR2 reads LQKENI. This CDR3 has 15 residues. The CDR3 DNA is TGTGCCAGCTCACCTCCGGACAGGGCGGATGAAAAACTGTTTTTT. It specifies CASSPPDRADEKLFF.

The V and J genes are TRBV19 and TRBJ2-2, with TRBD1 matching over 8 bases. V shed 1 base, J shed 5 bases, and the junction held 6 bases outside the gene matches. Germline V lookup: CDR1 LNHDA, CDR2 SQIVND (reference sequence). The CDR3 has 16 amino acids. CDR3 sequence reads: CASSIGSRGRTGELFF. CDR3 bases: TGTGCCAGTAGTATAGGGTCCAGGGGGCGGACCGGGGAGCTGTTTTTT.

This clone was detected once. V gene TRBV5-8 combines with J gene TRBJ1-5; 8 positions match TRBD1. V lost 4 bases, J lost 7 bases, and 7 bases stayed unmatched. Germline V gives CDR1 SGHTS, CDR2 YDEGEE. This CDR3 spans 14 amino acids. CDR3 sequence: CASSRGQGWQPQHF. Here the CDR3 DNA reads TGTGCCAGCAGCCGCGGACAGGGCTGGCAGCCCCAGCATTTT. Based on the CDR3 plus reference TRBV5-8 and TRBJ1-5, the full variable domain is EAGVTQSPTHLIKTRGQQATLRCSPISGHTSVYWYQQALGLGLQFLLWYDEGEERNRGNFPPRFSGRQFPNYSSELNVNALELEDSALYLCASSRGQGWQPQHFGDGTRLSIL.

The J gene is TRBJ1-3, the V gene TRBV5-1; no definite D call. V was clipped by 5 bases and J by 8 bases, with 11 bases between them. This CDR3 region has 12 residues. Germline V lookup: CDR1 SGHRS, CDR2 YFSETQ. The CDR3 sequence: CASSTGLDTIYF. CDR3 sequence (DNA): TGCGCCAGCAGTACCGGGCTAGACACCATATATTTT.

The chain employs TRBV18 and TRBJ2-2; the match to TRBD2 covers 8 bases. The germline V gene has CDR1 KGHSH and CDR2 LQKENI. The CDR3 contains 16 residues. V dropped 6 bases and J dropped 1; count of bases not matched to a gene: 7. CDR3 amino acids: CASSLGGLGNTGELFF. The DNA of the CDR3 is TGTGCCAGCTCGCTCGGGGGACTAGGGAACACCGGGGAGCTGTTTTTT. Looking up the rest from reference TRBV18 and TRBJ2-2 gives the full variable domain: NAGVMQNPRHLVRRRGQEARLRCSPMKGHSHVYWYRQLPEEGLKFMVYLQKENIIDESGMPKERFSAEFPKEGPSILRIQQVVRGDSAAYFCASSLGGLGNTGELFFGEGSRLTVL.

The chain recombines TRBV6-1 with TRBJ2-3; no definite D call. Deletions cut 2 bases from V and 7 bases from J, with 7 bases between. CDR3 length: 12 residues. The germline V gene has CDR1 MNHNS and CDR2 SASEGT. This CDR3 reads CASSENRNTQYF. CDR3 nucleotides: TGTGCCAGCAGTGAAAACCGAAATACGCAGTATTTT.

The chain employs TRBV6-6 and TRBJ2-7; the D is unclear. The CDR3 extends over 14 amino acids. The germline V gene encodes CDR1 MNHNY and CDR2 SVGAGI (reference sequence). V lost 0 bases to trimming and J lost 6 bases, with 12 bases between them. DNA of the CDR3: TGTGCCAGCAGTTACTCGGGTTCGACGACCGAGCAGTACTTC. Protein sequence: CASSYSGSTTEQYF.

The genes are TRBV7-8 and TRBJ1-1; D uncertain. Germline CDR1 is SGHVS and CDR2 is FQNEAQ. The CDR3 spans 13 residues. Trimming cost V 5 bases and J 1 base, with 8 bases left between them. This CDR3 reads CASSATENTEAFF. The CDR3 DNA is TGTGCCAGCAGCGCTACAGAGAACACTGAAGCTTTCTTT.

The rearrangement links TRBV6-5 to TRBJ2-2; a possible D gene is TRBD2 (7 bases). The germline gives CDR1 MNHEY, CDR2 SVGAGI. Trimming removed 7 bases at V and 3 bases at J, with 15 bases between. CDR3 length equals 15 residues. CDR3 in amino acids: CASTRGAMYTGELFF. The CDR3 nucleotides read TGTGCCAGCACCCGGGGGGCAATGTACACCGGGGAGCTGTTTTTT.

This clone has only one observation. This sample includes further DNA sequences coding for the same CDR3. V and J are TRBV18 and TRBJ2-7, with unresolved D. V lost 6 bases and J 4 bases, leaving 7 bases between the germline ends. The germline V gene encodes CDR1 KGHSH and CDR2 LQKENI. The CDR3 has 11 amino acids. DNA for the CDR3: TGTGCCAGCTCGCCAGCGTACGAGCAGTACTTC. The encoded protein is CASSPAYEQYF.

The genes are TRBV4-2 and TRBJ2-3; D not resolved. The CDR3 consists of 16 residues. The V end was cut by 4 bases, the J end by 2 bases, with 16 bases between. The V gene's germline CDR1 is LGHNA and CDR2 YNFKEQ. In nucleotides, the CDR3 is TGTGCCAGCAGCCCGACCTCCCTAGTCCACACAGATACGCAGTATTTT. Translation: CASSPTSLVHTDTQYF.

The V gene is TRBV4-1, the J gene TRBJ1-2; possibly TRBD1 for D (6 bases). Germline CDR1 reads MGHRA; CDR2 reads YSYEKL. The V gene lost 0 bases and the J gene lost 4 bases, with 12 bases spanning the gap. The CDR3 consists of 15 residues. The chain's CDR3 is CASSQEGGRSYGYTF. The DNA for the CDR3 is TGCGCCAGCAGCCAAGAAGGGGGGCGATCCTATGGCTACACCTTC.

The genes are TRBV10-1 and TRBJ2-1, with D uncertain. The CDR3 spans 13 residues. CDR1 and CDR2 (germline): WNHNN, SYGVQD (reference sequence). V was clipped by 3 bases and J by 8 bases, with 11 bases between them. The CDR3 DNA is TGCGCCAGCAGTGAACACAGCCGCCATGAGCAGTTCTTC. Translation: CASSEHSRHEQFF.

The chain links TRBV6-5 to TRBJ2-7; TRBD2 matches 13 bases. Germline lookup yields CDR1 MNHEY and CDR2 SVGAGI. The V gene end was trimmed by 6 bases and the J gene end by 4 bases; junction bases not matched to a gene: 3. The CDR3 is made up of 14 amino acids. CDR3 region: CASRRTSGRYEQYF. The DNA for the CDR3 is TGTGCCAGCAGACGGACTAGCGGGAGATACGAGCAGTACTTC.

CDR3 DNA: TGCGCCAGCAGCCAAGACAGGAAAGCTTTCTTT. This codes for CASSQDRKAFF. The chain employs TRBV4-1 and TRBJ1-1, with D unclear. The germline V and J ends were trimmed by 0 bases and 9 bases, with 5 bases remaining between them. Germline V gives CDR1 MGHRA, CDR2 YSYEKL. The CDR3 is 11 amino acids.

This sequence joins TRBV18 and TRBJ1-3, with a weak D call TRBD1 (6 bases). V gave up 8 bases and J gave up 0 bases, with 14 bases separating them. From germline, CDR1 is KGHSH and CDR2 LQKENI. CDR3 size: 15 residues. This CDR3 is CASTGQYDSGNTIYF. The CDR3 DNA reads as TGTGCCAGCACCGGACAGTACGACTCTGGAAACACCATATATTTT.

The chain uses TRBV12-5 and TRBJ2-5; 9 bases map to TRBD2. Trimming took 6 bases from V and 5 from J; bases not matched to a gene: 7. In germline, CDR1 is LGHNT, CDR2 FRNRAP. CDR3 length: 14 amino acids. CDR3 in amino acids: CASGASGRSETQYF. In nucleotides, the CDR3 is TGTGCTAGTGGCGCGAGCGGGAGGAGTGAGACCCAGTACTTC.

This chain joins TRBV7-6 and TRBJ1-1; no definite D call. CDR3 length: 13 amino acids. Trimming pared 1 base from V and 1 base from J, leaving 4 bases between. Germline V gives CDR1 SGHVS, CDR2 FNYEAQ. The CDR3 nucleotides are TGTGCCAGCAGCTTAGGACAGAACACTGAAGCTTTCTTT. Its protein is CASSLGQNTEAFF.

The rearrangement uses TRBV6-5 and TRBJ1-5, with D hard to call. The CDR3 loop spans 13 amino acids. Trimming removed 8 bases at V and 5 bases at J, with 13 bases between. Germline lookup yields CDR1 MNHEY and CDR2 SVGAGI. CDR3 nucleotides: TGTGCCAGCCAGAGAGTATGGGATCAGCCCCAGCATTTT. Amino acid sequence: CASQRVWDQPQHF.

The chain links TRBV25-1 to TRBJ1-1, with unresolved D. This CDR3 region has 16 residues. V was cut by 0 bases and J by 3 bases, with 14 bases left in between. Per the germline V gene, CDR1 is MGHDK and CDR2 is SYGVNS. The CDR3 is CASSEYLVGGHTEAFF. CDR3 DNA sequence: TGTGCCAGCAGTGAATATCTCGTCGGCGGTCACACTGAAGCTTTCTTT.

This chain links TRBV7-8 with TRBJ1-1, with 7 bases that match TRBD1. J gave up 1 base and V 5 bases, and 4 bases lay outside the gene matches. Per germline, CDR1 SGHVS and CDR2 FQNEAQ. The CDR3 is 14 amino acids. The CDR3 DNA reads as TGTGCCAGCAGCCCGAGGACAGGGAACACTGAAGCTTTCTTT. Encoded protein: CASSPRTGNTEAFF.